This T cell receptor beta chain emerged from a study of cytomegalovirus exposure and HLA in healthy donors. Turning to this clone: Antigen unknown.

General study results and limits: Earlier analysis found most TCR beta V segments productive about 87% or about 30% of the time. Researchers reported in a later analysis that a missense DCLRE1C variant was tied to TCR beta V- and J-gene trimming. Researchers reportedly found TCR beta sequences accurately predicted most subjects' HLA-A and HLA-B alleles.

CDR1 SGHRS and CDR2 YFSETQ come from the germline V gene. V lost 0 bases, J lost 6 bases, and 11 bases stayed unmatched. The CDR3 is 18 residues long. PCR amplification relied on 60 Vbeta primers (plus 13 Jbeta primers). The method was immunoSEQ multiplex PCR; TCRdb's version includes in-frame clones alone and lacks a portion of them. The table lists 200,000 to 300,000 clones, 80% to 90% of them singletons, with roughly 0.26% in the top ten. The sequencing input was PBMCs. The chain couples TRBV5-1 to TRBJ2-1; 11 bases agree with TRBD1. This TCR was sampled from a girl aged 2 to 10 in good health and CMV-seronegative. The CDR3 reads CASSLDRGGQGAGNEQFF. For the CDR3, the DNA is TGCGCCAGCAGCTTGGACCGGGGAGGACAGGGGGCCGGCAATGAGCAGTTCTTC. Together with reference TRBV5-1 and TRBJ2-1, the CDR3 gives the full variable domain: KAGVTQTPRYLIKTRGQQVTLSCSPISGHRSVSWYQQTPGQGLQFLFEYFSETQRNKGNFPGRFSGRQFSNSRSEMNVSTLELGDSALYLCASSLDRGGQGAGNEQFFGPGTRLTVL.